Listed below are T cell receptor beta chains from one sample, sequenced in a study of early T cells in non-severe SARS-CoV-2 infection. TCRdb redid the calling of the 5' RACE reads with MiXCR, one entry per CDR3 protein. The repertoire consists of fewer than 35,000 distinct CDR3 sequences, with 5.7% occurring once and the leading ten covering 4.5% to 5.5%. Sequencing was done on a sample of whole blood. These TCRs come from an adult who was a healthcare worker with PCR-confirmed SARS-CoV-2 infection or an uninfected control (not recorded which). The CDR3 runs from the conserved cysteine through the conserved F or W. Each record gives: J gene, V gene, CDR3 protein.

TRBJ2-1	TRBV24-1	CATSDDGRSSYNEQFF
TRBJ1-5	TRBV19	CASSIGLGFSNQPQHF
TRBJ2-1	TRBV7-6	CASSLGSSYNEQFF
TRBJ2-1	TRBV12-3/TRBV12-4	CASSPSGSYNEQFF
TRBJ1-1	TRBV12-3/TRBV12-4	CASSHGGTGNTEAFF
TRBJ2-3	TRBV11-2	CASSFSGGRDTQYF
TRBJ2-1	TRBV5-1	CASSSTQLAGRSEQFF
TRBJ1-3	TRBV28	CASNRPGRLSGNTIYF
TRBJ1-2	TRBV27	CASSPLQGARGYTF
TRBJ1-1	TRBV7-2	CASSLHPSDSQNTEAFF
TRBJ1-1	TRBV6-6	CASSYSGAMNTEAFF
TRBJ2-6	TRBV27	CASSLVGANVLTF
TRBJ1-1	TRBV4-1	CASSPFPGQGTEAFF
TRBJ1-6	TRBV6-1	CATDSDRGISPLHF
TRBJ2-6	TRBV7-9	CASSGTSGRASTGANVLTF
TRBJ1-1	TRBV29-1	CSVLDRDTEAFF
TRBJ1-4	TRBV6-6	CASSSPGGRKLFF
TRBJ2-1	TRBV11-3	CASSTDLIAGVLEQFF
TRBJ2-4	TRBV2	CASSGQREGRRAKNIQYF
TRBJ1-1	TRBV18	CASSPQTSKTEAFF
TRBJ2-1	TRBV11-2	CASSSSGRYNEQFF
TRBJ2-3	TRBV5-6	CASSLGLAGVIADTQYF
TRBJ2-3	TRBV6-2/TRBV6-3	CASSYSDTQYF
TRBJ2-5	TRBV2	CASSGWGIIGETQYF
TRBJ2-1	TRBV28	CASSVSGSSYNEQFF